Presented here are 14 T cell receptor beta chains from one specimen sequenced in a study of T cell responses to AZD1222 COVID-19 vaccine. Using immunoSEQ multiplex PCR, the repertoire was profiled, and TCRdb retains in-frame clones only, with some absent. In the table there are 100,000 to 150,000 clones, roughly 82% of which are singletons. The specimen was peripheral blood, collected 28 days after the second AZD1222 dose. Receptors were obtained from an adult who received the AZD1222 COVID-19 vaccine.

The rearrangement links TRBV3-1 (or the pseudogene TRBV3-2) to TRBJ1-4; maybe TRBD1 (5 bases). CDR3 length: 15 amino acids. Germline V gene data show CDR1 as LGHDT and CDR2 as YNNKEL (reference sequence). Trimming left V 4 bases short and J 3 bases short, with 12 bases between. Here the CDR3 reads CASSPQRGANEKLFF. CDR3 nucleotides: TGTGCCAGCAGCCCACAGCGGGGGGCTAATGAAAAACTGTTTTTT.

As for this clone: The same CDR3 also results from other DNA sequences found in this sample. This chain links TRBV28 with TRBJ1-2, with 8 nucleotides matching TRBD1. V shed 5 bases and J 4 bases; nucleotides not matched to a gene: 0. The CDR3 is 12 amino acids. CDR1 and CDR2 from the germline V gene are MDHEN and SYDVKM. This CDR3 reads CASSDRGYGYTF. Here the CDR3 DNA reads TGTGCCAGCAGTGACAGGGGCTATGGCTACACCTTC.

At least ten counts were recorded for this clone. V gene TRBV21-1 combines with J gene TRBJ1-5; TRBD1, the table's D call, was not compared with the DNA. TRBV21-1 is an annotated pseudogene. CDR3 length: 17 amino acids. The CDR3, as DNA: TGTGCCAGCAGCAGAAAAATCGGGACAGACGACAATCAGCCCCAGCATTTT. Protein sequence: CASSRKIGTDDNQPQHF.

The chain is built from TRBV5-1 and TRBJ2-1, with 14 positions matching TRBD2. V dropped 4 bases and J dropped 6; count of bases not matched to a gene: 3. The V gene's germline CDR1 is SGHRS and CDR2 YFSETQ. The CDR3 is made up of 15 amino acids. The chain's CDR3 is CASSGGTSGGNEQFF. Written as DNA, the CDR3 is TGCGCCAGCAGCGGTGGGACTAGCGGGGGCAATGAGCAGTTCTTC.

The V gene is TRBV2, the J gene TRBJ1-2; tentative D call: TRBD1 (6 bases). Germline values: CDR1 SNHLY, CDR2 FYNNEI. V dropped 5 bases and J dropped 6 bases, with 13 bases sitting between them. The length of the CDR3 is 13 residues. The CDR3 nucleotides read TGTGCCAGCAGTCCACAGGGCGGGAATGGCTACACCTTC. This translates into CASSPQGGNGYTF.

V gene TRBV5-1 combines with J gene TRBJ2-2, with D maybe TRBD2 (5 bases). Trimming removed 6 bases from V and 0 bases from J, with 15 bases in between. Germline CDR1 reads SGHRS; CDR2 reads YFSETQ. CDR3 length equals 16 residues. The CDR3 DNA follows: TGCGCCAGCACCGTTTTCGGGGTCACGAACACCGGGGAGCTGTTTTTT. Encoded protein: CASTVFGVTNTGELFF.

The chain couples TRBV6-5 to TRBJ1-5; no clear D gene. Trimming removed 6 bases at V and 5 bases at J, with 11 bases between. The CDR3 runs to 13 residues. Per the germline V gene, CDR1 is MNHEY and CDR2 is SVGAGI. CDR3 nucleotide sequence: TGTGCCAGCAGCGTCGGGGTTTATCAGCCCCAGCATTTT. Translated: CASSVGVYQPQHF.

V is TRBV6-2 or TRBV6-3 and J is TRBJ2-2; no clear D. The length of the CDR3 is 11 residues. Germline V lookup: CDR1 MNHEY, CDR2 SVGEGT. The germline V and J ends were trimmed by 5 bases and 5 bases, with 3 bases remaining between them. The CDR3 spells CASSLTGELFF. CDR3 sequence (DNA): TGTGCCAGCAGTCTAACCGGGGAGCTGTTTTTT.

The chain employs TRBV6-5 and TRBJ1-2; D may be TRBD1 (6 bases). CDR3 length equals 12 residues. Trimming took 5 bases from V and 8 from J, leaving 12 bases between them. The germline gives CDR1 MNHEY, CDR2 SVGAGI. The CDR3 protein is CASSTGGEGYTF. As DNA, the CDR3 is TGTGCCAGCAGTACCGGGGGCGAAGGCTACACCTTC.

The CDR3 sequence is CASSGGAHFNSPLHF. The CDR3 bases are TGTGCCAGCAGCGGGGGGGCCCACTTTAATTCACCCCTCCACTTT. The chain links TRBV7-2 to TRBJ1-6; maybe TRBD1 (6 bases). The CDR3 length is 15 residues. Looked up from germline, CDR1 is SGHTA and CDR2 is FQGNSA. V was trimmed by 5 bases and J by 6 bases, leaving 14 bases between them.

The rearrangement uses TRBV7-8 and TRBJ1-5, with 7 bases that match TRBD1. V was clipped by 5 bases and J by 6 bases; unmatched bases: 10. The CDR3 covers 15 residues. The V gene's germline CDR1 is SGHVS and CDR2 FQNEAQ. The CDR3 bases are TGTGCCAGCAGCCTTTTAGAGGGGGCGGTTCAGCCCCAGCATTTT. Protein: CASSLLEGAVQPQHF.

The V call is TRBV7-8, the J call TRBJ1-2; 7 bases line up with TRBD1. Germline V gene sequence: CDR1 SGHVS, CDR2 FQNEAQ. Trimming removed 5 bases from V and 3 bases from J; junction bases left unmatched: 12. The CDR3 consists of 16 residues. CDR3 nucleotides: TGTGCCAGCAGCCTTCGCCTAAGGGGGCAAGACTATGGCTACACCTTC. Encoded protein: CASSLRLRGQDYGYTF.

This clone occurred once. The rearrangement joins TRBV5-4 to TRBJ1-1; D is unclear. Germline lookup yields CDR1 SGHNT and CDR2 YYREEE (reference sequence). The CDR3 totals 14 residues. Trimming shortened V by 0 bases and J by 0 bases, and 6 bases separated the two germline ends. CDR3 bases: TGTGCCAGCAGCTTGGTCACCTTGAACACTGAAGCTTTCTTT. It is translated as CASSLVTLNTEAFF.

This clone appeared a few times. This sequence joins TRBV5-6 and TRBJ2-5, with D possibly being TRBD2 (6 bases). V was trimmed by 2 bases and J by 0 bases, leaving 11 bases between them. Germline V gives CDR1 SGHDT, CDR2 YYEEEE. The CDR3 is 15 amino acids. CDR3 sequence reads: CASSFVGGNQETQYF. The CDR3 DNA reads as TGTGCCAGCAGCTTCGTCGGGGGAAACCAAGAGACCCAGTACTTC.